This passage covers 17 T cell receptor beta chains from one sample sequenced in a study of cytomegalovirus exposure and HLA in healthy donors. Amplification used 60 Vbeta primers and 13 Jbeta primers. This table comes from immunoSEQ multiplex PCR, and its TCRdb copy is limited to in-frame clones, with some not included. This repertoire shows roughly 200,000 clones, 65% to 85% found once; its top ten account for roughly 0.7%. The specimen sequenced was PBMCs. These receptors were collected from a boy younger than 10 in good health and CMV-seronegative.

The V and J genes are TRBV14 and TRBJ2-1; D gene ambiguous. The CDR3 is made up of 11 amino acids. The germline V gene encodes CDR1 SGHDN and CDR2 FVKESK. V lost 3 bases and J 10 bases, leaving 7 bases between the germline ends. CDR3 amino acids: CASSHVTEQFF. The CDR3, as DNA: TGTGCCAGCAGCCACGTGACAGAGCAGTTCTTC.

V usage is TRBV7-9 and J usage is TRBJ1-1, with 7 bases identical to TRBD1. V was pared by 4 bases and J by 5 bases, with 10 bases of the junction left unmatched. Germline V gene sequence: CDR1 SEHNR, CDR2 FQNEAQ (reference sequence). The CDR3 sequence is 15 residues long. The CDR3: CASSWQPGTETEAFF. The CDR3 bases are TGTGCCAGCAGCTGGCAGCCCGGGACAGAGACTGAAGCTTTCTTT.

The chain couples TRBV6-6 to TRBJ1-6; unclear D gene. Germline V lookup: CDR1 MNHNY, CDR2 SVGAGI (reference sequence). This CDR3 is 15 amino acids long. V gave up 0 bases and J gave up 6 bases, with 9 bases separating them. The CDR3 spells CASSYSQELNSPLHF. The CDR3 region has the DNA TGTGCCAGCAGTTACTCCCAGGAACTTAATTCACCCCTCCACTTT.

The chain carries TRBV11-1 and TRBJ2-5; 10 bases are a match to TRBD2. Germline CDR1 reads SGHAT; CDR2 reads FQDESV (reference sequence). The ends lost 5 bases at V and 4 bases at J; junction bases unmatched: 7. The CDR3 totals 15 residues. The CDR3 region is CASSPSGRAGETQYF. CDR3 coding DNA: TGTGCCAGCAGCCCGAGCGGGAGGGCGGGAGAGACCCAGTACTTC.

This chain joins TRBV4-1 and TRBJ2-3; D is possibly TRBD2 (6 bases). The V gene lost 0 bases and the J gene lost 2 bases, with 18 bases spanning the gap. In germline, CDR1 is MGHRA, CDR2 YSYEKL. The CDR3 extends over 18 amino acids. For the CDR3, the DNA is TGCGCCAGCAGCCAAGATCCCCCTGCGGGGCTAATCACAGATACGCAGTATTTT. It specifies CASSQDPPAGLITDTQYF.

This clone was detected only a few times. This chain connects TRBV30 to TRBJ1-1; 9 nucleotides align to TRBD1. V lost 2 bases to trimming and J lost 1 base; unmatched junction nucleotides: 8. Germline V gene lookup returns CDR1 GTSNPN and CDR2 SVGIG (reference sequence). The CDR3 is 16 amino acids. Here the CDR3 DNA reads TGTGCCTGGAGTCCGGGACAGGGAGTGGGGAACACTGAAGCTTTCTTT. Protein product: CAWSPGQGVGNTEAFF.

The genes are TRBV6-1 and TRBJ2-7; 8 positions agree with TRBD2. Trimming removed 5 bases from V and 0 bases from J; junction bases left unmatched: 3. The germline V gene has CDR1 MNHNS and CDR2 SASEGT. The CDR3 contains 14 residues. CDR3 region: CASSPAGGSYEQYF. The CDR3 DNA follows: TGTGCCAGCAGTCCGGCGGGAGGCTCCTACGAGCAGTACTTC.

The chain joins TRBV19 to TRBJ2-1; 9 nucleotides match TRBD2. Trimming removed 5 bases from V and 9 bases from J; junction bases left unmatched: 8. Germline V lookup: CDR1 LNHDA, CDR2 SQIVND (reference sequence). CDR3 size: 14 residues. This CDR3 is CASSVRLAVGEQFF. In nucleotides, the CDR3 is TGTGCCAGTAGTGTCCGACTAGCGGTCGGTGAGCAGTTCTTC.

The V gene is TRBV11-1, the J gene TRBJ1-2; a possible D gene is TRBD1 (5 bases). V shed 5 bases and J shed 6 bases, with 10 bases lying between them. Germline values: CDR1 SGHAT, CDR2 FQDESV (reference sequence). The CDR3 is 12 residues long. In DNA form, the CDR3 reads TGTGCCAGCAGCGTTGACAGAGATGGCTACACCTTC. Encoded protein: CASSVDRDGYTF.

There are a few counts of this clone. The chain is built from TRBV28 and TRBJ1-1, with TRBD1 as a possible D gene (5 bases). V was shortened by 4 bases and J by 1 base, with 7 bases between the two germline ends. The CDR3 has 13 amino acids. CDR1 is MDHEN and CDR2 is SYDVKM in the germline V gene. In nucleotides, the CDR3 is TGTGCCAGCAGTTCCACAGGGAACACTGAAGCTTTCTTT. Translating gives CASSSTGNTEAFF.

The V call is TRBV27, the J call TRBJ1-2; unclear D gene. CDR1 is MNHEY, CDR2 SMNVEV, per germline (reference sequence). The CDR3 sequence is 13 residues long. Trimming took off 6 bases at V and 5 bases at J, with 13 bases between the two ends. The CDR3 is CASSSMSAYGYTF. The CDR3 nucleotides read TGTGCCAGCAGCAGCATGTCAGCGTATGGCTACACCTTC.

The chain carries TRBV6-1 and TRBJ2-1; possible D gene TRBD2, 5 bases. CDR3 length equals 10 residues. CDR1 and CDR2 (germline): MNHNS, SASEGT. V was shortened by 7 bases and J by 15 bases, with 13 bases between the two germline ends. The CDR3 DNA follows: TGTGCCAGCACAGAGGGTTTGGCGTTCTTC. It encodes CASTEGLAFF.

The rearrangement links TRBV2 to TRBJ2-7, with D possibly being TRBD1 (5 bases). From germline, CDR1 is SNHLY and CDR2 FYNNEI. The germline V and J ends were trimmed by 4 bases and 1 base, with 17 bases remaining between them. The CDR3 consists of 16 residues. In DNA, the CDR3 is TGTGCCAGCAGTGGCCCAATTACAGGAAGGTCCTACGAGCAGTACTTC. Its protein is CASSGPITGRSYEQYF.

The CDR3 here is CAWSQGAGNQPQHF. The CDR3 nucleotides are TGTGCCTGGAGTCAGGGGGCAGGGAATCAGCCCCAGCATTTT. This chain joins TRBV30 and TRBJ1-5; the match to TRBD1 covers 8 bases. The CDR3 extends over 14 amino acids. The ends lost 2 bases at V and 4 bases at J; junction bases unmatched: 4. Germline values: CDR1 GTSNPN, CDR2 SVGIG (reference sequence).

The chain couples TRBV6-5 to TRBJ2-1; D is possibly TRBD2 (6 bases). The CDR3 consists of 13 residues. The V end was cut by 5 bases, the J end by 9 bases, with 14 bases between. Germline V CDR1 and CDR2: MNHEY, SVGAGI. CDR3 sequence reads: CASSPGPGGEQFF. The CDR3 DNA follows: TGTGCCAGCAGTCCTGGTCCCGGGGGTGAGCAGTTCTTC.

The CDR3 spells CASGGGLRNEQFF. The CDR3 nucleotides are TGTGCCAGCGGGGGGGGCCTTCGCAATGAGCAGTTCTTC. This chain joins TRBV25-1 and TRBJ2-1, with TRBD2 as a possible D gene (7 bases). V lost 8 bases and J 6 bases, leaving 14 bases between the germline ends. The CDR3 is made up of 13 amino acids. Germline V gene lookup returns CDR1 MGHDK and CDR2 SYGVNS.

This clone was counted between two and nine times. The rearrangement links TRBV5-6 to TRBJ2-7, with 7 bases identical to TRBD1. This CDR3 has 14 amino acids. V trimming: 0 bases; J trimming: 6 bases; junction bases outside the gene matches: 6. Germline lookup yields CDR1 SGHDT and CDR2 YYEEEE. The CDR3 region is CASSLAVTGAEQYF. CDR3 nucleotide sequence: TGTGCCAGCAGCTTGGCGGTAACAGGGGCCGAGCAGTACTTC.